The sequence of this T cell receptor (beta chain) was determined in a study of regulatory T cells in long-lasting Graves disease. This clonotype was counted at least ten times. V trimming: 7 bases; J trimming: 3 bases; junction bases outside the gene matches: 6. The CDR3 runs 14 residues. The time point is: persistent/refractory GD, antithyroid drugs over 5 years with positive TRAb. With RNA extracted from PBMCs as input, the TCR library was made. HTBI primers from iRepertoire and Arm-PCR of CDR3 regions yielded the TCR beta libraries. TCRdb re-called the multiplex PCR reads with MiXCR, one entry per CDR3 protein. This sample has over 350,000 distinct CDR3 sequences, with roughly 20% found just once.

The chain links TRBV12-3 or TRBV12-4 to TRBJ2-5, with TRBD1 identical over 9 bases. The source is a female donor with Graves disease. This material consisted of peripheral blood mononuclear cells (PBMCs), taken when the disease was refractory, from a patient treated with antithyroid drugs. CDR3 nucleotides: TGTGCCAGCAAAACCACAGGGGGCAAAGAGACCCAGTACTTC. Its protein is CASKTTGGKETQYF.